Described below is a single T cell receptor (beta chain) sequence and its context. Its target is unknown. The V gene lost 0 bases and the J gene lost 0 bases, with 11 bases spanning the gap. Germline CDR1 SEHNR, CDR2 FQNEAQ (reference sequence). The CDR3 totals 17 residues. Repertoires were generated with immunoSEQ multiplex PCR, while TCRdb's copy carries only in-frame clones and drops some. The sample records some 20,000 clones, about two thirds being singletons. The timepoints at which blood was sampled were baseline, cycle 4 day 1, and cycle 7 day 1. These data belong to a study of OX40 agonist ivuxolimab in advanced cancers. Study-level background: Earlier treatment with anti-PD-1, anti-PD-L1 or anti-CTLA-4 was permitted, and under 50% had received some.

The study's findings and limits: Expanded clones were, on average, more numerous in CD8+ T cells than in CD4+.

The chain couples TRBV7-9 to TRBJ1-4; D gene ambiguous. The input for sequencing was CD4+ or CD8+ T cells sorted from blood, taken in a trial of the OX40 agonist ivuxolimab. This receptor was identified in an adult with an advanced solid tumor such as melanoma, head and neck, liver or kidney cancer. CDR3 bases: TGTGCCAGCAGCTTAGCAGTCTGGTCGGCAACTAATGAAAAACTGTTTTTT. Its protein product is CASSLAVWSATNEKLFF.